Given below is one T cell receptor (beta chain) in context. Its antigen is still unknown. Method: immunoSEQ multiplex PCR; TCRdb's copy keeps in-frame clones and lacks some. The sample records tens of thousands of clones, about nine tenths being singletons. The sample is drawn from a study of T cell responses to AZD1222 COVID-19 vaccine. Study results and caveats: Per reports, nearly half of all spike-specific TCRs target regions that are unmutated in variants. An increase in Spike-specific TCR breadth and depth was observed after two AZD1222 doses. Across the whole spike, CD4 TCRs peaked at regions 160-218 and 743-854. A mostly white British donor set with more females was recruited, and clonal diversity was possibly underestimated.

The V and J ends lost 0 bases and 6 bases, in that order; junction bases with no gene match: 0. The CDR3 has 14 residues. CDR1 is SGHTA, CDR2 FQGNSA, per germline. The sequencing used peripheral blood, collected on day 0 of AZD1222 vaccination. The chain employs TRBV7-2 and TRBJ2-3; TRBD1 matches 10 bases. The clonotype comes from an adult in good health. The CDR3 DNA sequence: TGTGCCAGCAGCTTAGCGGGACAGGGGGATACGCAGTATTTT. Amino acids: CASSLAGQGDTQYF.